The clone carrying this T cell receptor beta chain has a count of ten or more. TCRdb passed the 5' RACE reads through MiXCR, listing each CDR3 protein once. The repertoire holds roughly 32,000 distinct CDR3 sequences, with around 7% as singletons. The data originate from a study of T cells after yellow fever vaccination. Whole-study context: Sorting on CD3, CD45RA, CCR7 and CD95 yielded EM, EMRA, CM and Tscm memory subsets.

Findings and limits, study-wide: Sorted memory subsets on day 0 showed almost all vaccine-responding clonotypes to be undetectable. The secondary response was weaker, and its peak arrived faster, on day 5 versus 15.

Germline V gene lookup returns CDR1 MNHNY and CDR2 SVGAGI (reference sequence). This CDR3 region has 13 residues. Trimming took off 6 bases at V and 1 base at J, with 7 bases between the two ends. Sequencing was performed on PBMCs, either bulk or a sorted T-cell subset (CD4+, CD8+, memory, or dextramer-sorted; not recorded which), taken on the day of the first yellow fever vaccination. The chain uses TRBV6-6 and TRBJ1-5; TRBD1 might be the D (5 bases). The origin of this receptor is a man aged 18 to 35 who received the YFV17D yellow fever vaccine. The CDR3 loop is CASRTESNQPQHF. Here the CDR3 DNA reads TGTGCCAGCAGGACAGAAAGCAATCAGCCCCAGCATTTT.